A single TCR beta chain is shown here with its context. The sample comes from a study of blood T cell repertoires in COVID-19. This CDR3 comprises 15 residues. The V and J ends lost 0 bases and 4 bases respectively, with 12 bases between them. Germline V gene data show CDR1 as SGHTA and CDR2 as FQGNSA. Data came from immunoSEQ multiplex PCR; TCRdb stores just in-frame clones and leaves some out. This table has about 60,000 clones, approximately 84% appearing once. The receptor's source is an older man with active COVID-19. Material for sequencing was peripheral blood. V is TRBV7-2 and J is TRBJ2-5; no definite D call. The CDR3 here is CASSLARSDAETQYF. DNA of the CDR3: TGTGCCAGCAGCTTAGCGCGGAGCGACGCAGAGACCCAGTACTTC. Full variable domain (missing parts from reference TRBV7-2 and TRBJ2-5): GAGVSQSPSNKVTEKGKDVELRCDPISGHTALYWYRQSLGQGLEFLIYFQGNSAPDKSGLPSDRFSAERTGGSVSTLTIQRTQQEDSAVYLCASSLARSDAETQYFGPGTRLLVL.